The sequence of this TCR beta chain was determined in a study of blood T cell repertoires in COVID-19. Study background: PBMCs, B-cell-depleted T cells, or T cells were the source of the cDNA or gDNA that made up the material.

The cohort comprised adults aged roughly 18 to 90 years residing in about two dozen US areas. The ends were cut back, 4 bases at V and 3 bases at J, with 14 bases in the middle. Germline CDR1 SGHRS, CDR2 YFSETQ. This CDR3 has 14 amino acids. In the study's own analysis: Quantification of nucleated cells was approximated via reference gene primer amplification. Assay: immunoSEQ multiplex PCR; the TCRdb copy retains only in-frame clones and omits some. The V and J calls and clone size were taken over from that table, and D and trimming were inferred from the DNA. The sample contains around 320,000 clones, nearly 90% of which appear only once.

The chain employs TRBV5-1 and TRBJ2-7; D may match TRBD1 or TRBD2 (6 bases each). The sequenced material came from PBMCs or T cells enriched from blood (not recorded which). The TCR was taken from a woman in her late teens or twenties with acute COVID-19. CDR3 loop: CASSLGAAGYEQYF. The CDR3 nucleotides are TGCGCCAGCAGCCTGGGGGCAGCGGGCTACGAGCAGTACTTC.